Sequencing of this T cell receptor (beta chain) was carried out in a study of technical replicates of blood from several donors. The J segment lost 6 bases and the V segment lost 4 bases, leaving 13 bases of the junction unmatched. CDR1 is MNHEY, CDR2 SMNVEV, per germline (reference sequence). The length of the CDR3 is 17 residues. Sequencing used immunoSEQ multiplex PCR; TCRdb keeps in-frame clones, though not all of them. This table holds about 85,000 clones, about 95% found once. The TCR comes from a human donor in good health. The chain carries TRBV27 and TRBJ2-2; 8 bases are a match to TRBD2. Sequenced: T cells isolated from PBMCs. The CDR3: CASSSIFSGNGSGELFF. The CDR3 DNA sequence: TGTGCCAGCAGTTCCATTTTTAGCGGGAACGGTTCCGGGGAGCTGTTTTTT.